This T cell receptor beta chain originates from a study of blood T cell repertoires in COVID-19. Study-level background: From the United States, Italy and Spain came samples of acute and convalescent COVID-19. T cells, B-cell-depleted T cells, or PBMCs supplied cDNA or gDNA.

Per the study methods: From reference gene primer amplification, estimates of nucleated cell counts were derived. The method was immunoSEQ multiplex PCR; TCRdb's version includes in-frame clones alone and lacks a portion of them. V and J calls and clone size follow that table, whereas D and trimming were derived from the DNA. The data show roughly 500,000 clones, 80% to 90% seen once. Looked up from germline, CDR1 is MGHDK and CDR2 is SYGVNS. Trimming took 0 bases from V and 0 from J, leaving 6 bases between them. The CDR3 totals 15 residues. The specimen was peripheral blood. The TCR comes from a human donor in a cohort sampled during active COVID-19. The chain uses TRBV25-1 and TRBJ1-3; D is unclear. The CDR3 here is CASSEYSVSGNTIYF. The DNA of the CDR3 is TGTGCCAGCAGTGAATACTCCGTCTCTGGAAACACCATATATTTT.